Each of the 2 T cell receptor beta chains below was sequenced from the same sample in a study of neurological immune-mediated disorders. TCRdb reprocessed the 5' RACE reads via MiXCR and lists one record per CDR3 protein. The sample carries fewer than 25,000 distinct CDR3 sequences, over 10% recorded once. As to time point: technical triplicate 1. The specimen was CD4+ T cells from blood. The receptors come from a female donor with HTLV-1-associated myelopathy (HAM/TSP).

There are many counts of this clonotype. The genes are TRBV7-3 and TRBJ2-3; 9 positions match TRBD1. The CDR3 is 14 residues long. Germline CDR1 and CDR2: SGHTA and FQGTGA. Trimming took 5 bases from V and 5 from J; bases not matched to a gene: 5. Here the CDR3 reads CASSVQGAEDTQYF. In DNA, the CDR3 is TGTGCCAGCAGCGTACAGGGGGCGGAAGATACGCAGTATTTT.

In this sample, this clonotype turned up many times. The chain carries TRBV20-1 and TRBJ2-2, with D possibly matching TRBD2 (6 bases). This CDR3 region has 17 residues. V lost 0 bases to trimming and J lost 3 bases, with 17 bases between them. Germline CDR1 DFQATT, CDR2 SNEGSKA (reference sequence). In nucleotides, the CDR3 is TGCAGTGCTAGAGATTCGGGAGCGAGAGCCCACACCGGGGAGCTGTTTTTT. As protein: CSARDSGARAHTGELFF.